Here is one T cell receptor (beta chain) with its context. This specimen belongs to a study of T-cell reconstitution after alpha-beta-depleted transplantation in children. Unique molecular identifiers were used in preparing the TCRbeta library. TCRdb re-analysed the PCR reads in MiXCR, keeping a single row per CDR3 protein. The sample has 85,000 to 120,000 distinct CDR3 sequences, approximately 6% seen once; the top ten hold roughly 6.1%. Trimming pared 0 bases from V and 0 bases from J, leaving 10 bases between. Germline V CDR1 and CDR2: SGHRS, YFSETQ. The CDR3 is made up of 15 amino acids. This receptor was identified in a female patient between 2 and 15 years old who had a stem cell transplant for Fanconi anemia, so the T cells may come from the graft donor. This rearrangement joins TRBV5-1 to TRBJ2-7; D call uncertain. The sample consisted of PBMCs, mostly from graft donor cells, taken 60 days after TCRalphabeta/CD19-depleted stem cell transplant. This CDR3 reads CASSLAVVSSYEQYF. CDR3 bases: TGCGCCAGCAGCTTGGCCGTGGTGAGCTCCTACGAGCAGTACTTC.